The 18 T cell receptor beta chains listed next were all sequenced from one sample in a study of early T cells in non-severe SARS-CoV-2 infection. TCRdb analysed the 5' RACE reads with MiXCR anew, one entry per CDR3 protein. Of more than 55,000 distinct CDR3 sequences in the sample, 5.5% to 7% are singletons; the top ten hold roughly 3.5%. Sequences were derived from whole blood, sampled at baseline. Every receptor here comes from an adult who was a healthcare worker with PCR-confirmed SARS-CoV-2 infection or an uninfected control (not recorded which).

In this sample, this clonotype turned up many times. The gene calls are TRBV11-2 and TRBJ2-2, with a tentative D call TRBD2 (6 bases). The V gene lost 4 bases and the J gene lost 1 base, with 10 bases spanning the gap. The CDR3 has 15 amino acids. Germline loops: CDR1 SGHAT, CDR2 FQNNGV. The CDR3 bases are TGTGCCAGCAGCTGGCCGGGACTGAACACCGGGGAGCTGTTTTTT. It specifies CASSWPGLNTGELFF. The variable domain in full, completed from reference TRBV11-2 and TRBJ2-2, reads EAGVAQSPRYKIIEKRQSVAFWCNPISGHATLYWYQQILGQGPKLLIQFQNNGVVDDSQLPKDRFSAERLKGVDSTLKIQPAKLEDSAVYLCASSWPGLNTGELFFGEGSRLTVL.

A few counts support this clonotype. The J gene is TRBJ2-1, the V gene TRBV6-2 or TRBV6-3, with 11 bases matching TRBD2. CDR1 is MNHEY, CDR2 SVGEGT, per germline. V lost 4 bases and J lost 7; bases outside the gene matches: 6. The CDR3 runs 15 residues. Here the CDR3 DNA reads TGTGCCAGCAGTTTACTAGCGGGAGTAGGGAATGAGCAGTTCTTC. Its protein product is CASSLLAGVGNEQFF.

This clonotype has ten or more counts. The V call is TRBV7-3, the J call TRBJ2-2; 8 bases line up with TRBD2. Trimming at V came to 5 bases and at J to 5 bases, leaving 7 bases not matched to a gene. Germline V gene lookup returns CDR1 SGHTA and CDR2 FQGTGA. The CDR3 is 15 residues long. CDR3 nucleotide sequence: TGTGCCAGCAGCGGAGGACTAGCTAAAACCGGGGAGCTGTTTTTT. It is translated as CASSGGLAKTGELFF.

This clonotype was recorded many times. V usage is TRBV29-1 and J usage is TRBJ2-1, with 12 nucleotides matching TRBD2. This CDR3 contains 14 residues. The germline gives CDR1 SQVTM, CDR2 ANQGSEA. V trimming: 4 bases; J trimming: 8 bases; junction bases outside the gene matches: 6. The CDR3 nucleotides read TGCAGCGTTGGCGCTAGCGGGAGGGCCTATGAGCAGTTCTTC. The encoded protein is CSVGASGRAYEQFF.

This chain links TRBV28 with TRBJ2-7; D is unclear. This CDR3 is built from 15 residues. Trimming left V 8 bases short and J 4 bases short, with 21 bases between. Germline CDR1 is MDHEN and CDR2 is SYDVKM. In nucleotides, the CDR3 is TGTGCCAGCGGCTCGACTGCGCAGCATTCGTACGAGCAGTACTTC. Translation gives CASGSTAQHSYEQYF.

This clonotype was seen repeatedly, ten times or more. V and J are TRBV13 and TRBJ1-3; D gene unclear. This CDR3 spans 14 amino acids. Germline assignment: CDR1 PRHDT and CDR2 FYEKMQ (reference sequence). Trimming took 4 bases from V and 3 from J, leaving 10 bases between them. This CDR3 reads CASSSRTVGNTIYF. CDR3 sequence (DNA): TGTGCCAGCAGCTCCCGGACGGTTGGAAACACCATATATTTT.

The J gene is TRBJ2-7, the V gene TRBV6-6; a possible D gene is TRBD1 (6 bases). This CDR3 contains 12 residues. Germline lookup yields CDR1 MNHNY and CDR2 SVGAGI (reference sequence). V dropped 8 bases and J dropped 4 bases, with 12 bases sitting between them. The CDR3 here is CASSGHRYEQYF. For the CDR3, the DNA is TGTGCCAGCTCGGGACACAGGTACGAGCAGTACTTC.

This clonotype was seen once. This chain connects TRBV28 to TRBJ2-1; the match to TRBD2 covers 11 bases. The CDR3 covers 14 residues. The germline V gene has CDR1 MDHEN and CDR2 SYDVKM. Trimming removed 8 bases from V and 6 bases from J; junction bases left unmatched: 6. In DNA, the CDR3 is TGTGCCAGCGGAGGACTAGCGGGCCGCAATGAGCAGTTCTTC. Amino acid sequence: CASGGLAGRNEQFF.

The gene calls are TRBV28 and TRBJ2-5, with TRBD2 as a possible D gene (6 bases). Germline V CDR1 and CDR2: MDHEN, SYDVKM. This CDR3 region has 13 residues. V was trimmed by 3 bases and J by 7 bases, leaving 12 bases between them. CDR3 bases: TGTGCCAGCAGTTTCACCCAGGGAGGGACCCAGTACTTC. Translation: CASSFTQGGTQYF.

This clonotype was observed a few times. DNA for the CDR3: TGCAGCGTTGTAGGACTAGCGGGAGGGCCAGACTCCACAGATACGCAGTATTTT. Translated: CSVVGLAGGPDSTDTQYF. The chain uses TRBV29-1 and TRBJ2-3, with TRBD2 matching over 15 bases. Germline V gene data show CDR1 as SQVTM and CDR2 as ANQGSEA. This CDR3 has 18 residues. V lost 4 bases to trimming and J lost 2 bases; unmatched junction nucleotides: 10.

The CDR3 DNA reads TGTGCCAGTAGACCGGGACAGGGGGCGTATAGCAATCAGCCCCAGCATTTT. This sequence encodes CASRPGQGAYSNQPQHF. The rearrangement joins TRBV19 to TRBJ1-5; 12 nucleotides line up with TRBD1. Germline-derived CDR1 and CDR2 are LNHDA and SQIVND (reference sequence). V was pared by 6 bases and J by 0 bases, with 6 bases of the junction left unmatched. The CDR3 is 17 amino acids.

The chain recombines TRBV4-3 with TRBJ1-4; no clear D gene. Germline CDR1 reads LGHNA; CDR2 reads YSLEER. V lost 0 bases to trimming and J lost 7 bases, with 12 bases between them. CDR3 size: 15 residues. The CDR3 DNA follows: TGCGCCAGCAGCCAAGAATATGGACCTTCTGAAAAACTGTTTTTT. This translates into CASSQEYGPSEKLFF.

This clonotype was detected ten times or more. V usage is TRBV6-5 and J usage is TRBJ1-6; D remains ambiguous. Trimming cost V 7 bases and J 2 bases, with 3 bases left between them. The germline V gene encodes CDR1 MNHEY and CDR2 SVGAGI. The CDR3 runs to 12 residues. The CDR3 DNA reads TGTGCCAGCACAACCTATAATTCACCCCTCCACTTT. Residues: CASTTYNSPLHF.

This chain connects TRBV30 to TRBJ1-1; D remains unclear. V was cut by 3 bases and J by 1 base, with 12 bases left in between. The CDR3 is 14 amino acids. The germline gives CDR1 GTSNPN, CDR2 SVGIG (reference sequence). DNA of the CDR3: TGTGCCTGGAGGTCTGTAACTAGGAACACTGAAGCTTTCTTT. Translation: CAWRSVTRNTEAFF. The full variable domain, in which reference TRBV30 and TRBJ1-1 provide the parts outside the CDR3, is SQTIHQWPATLVQPVGSPLSLECTVEGTSNPNLYWYRQAAGRGLQLLFYSVGIGQISSEVPQNLSASRPQDRQFILSSKKLLLSDSGFYLCAWRSVTRNTEAFFGQGTRLTVV.

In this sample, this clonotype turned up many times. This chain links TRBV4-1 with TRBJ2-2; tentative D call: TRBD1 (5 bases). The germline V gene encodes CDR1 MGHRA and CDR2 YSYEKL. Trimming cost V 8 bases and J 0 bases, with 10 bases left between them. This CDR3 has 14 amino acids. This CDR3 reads CASLDMANTGELFF. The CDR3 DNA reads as TGCGCCAGCTTGGACATGGCGAACACCGGGGAGCTGTTTTTT.

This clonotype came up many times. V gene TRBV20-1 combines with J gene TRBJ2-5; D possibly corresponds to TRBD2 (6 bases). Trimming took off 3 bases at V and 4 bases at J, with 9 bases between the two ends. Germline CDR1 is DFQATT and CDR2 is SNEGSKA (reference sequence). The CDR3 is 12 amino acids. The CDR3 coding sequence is TGCAGTGCTAGCGGGAGTGGAGAGACCCAGTACTTC. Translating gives CSASGSGETQYF.

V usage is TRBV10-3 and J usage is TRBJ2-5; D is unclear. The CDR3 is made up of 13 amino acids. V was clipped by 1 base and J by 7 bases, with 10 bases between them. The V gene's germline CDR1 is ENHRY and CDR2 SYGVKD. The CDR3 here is CAISELAFGTQYF. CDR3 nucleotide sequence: TGTGCCATCAGTGAGTTAGCATTCGGGACCCAGTACTTC.

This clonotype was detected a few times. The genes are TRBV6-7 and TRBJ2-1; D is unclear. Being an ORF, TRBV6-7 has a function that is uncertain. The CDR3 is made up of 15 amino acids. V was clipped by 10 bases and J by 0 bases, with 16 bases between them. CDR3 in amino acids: CAKVRQHRSYNEQFF. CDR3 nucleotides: TGTGCCAAGGTTCGGCAGCATCGCTCCTACAATGAGCAGTTCTTC.